This T cell receptor (beta chain) came from a study of blood T cells in healthy people across ages. Study background: Using template switching, researchers captured about one barcoded beta molecule for each two T cells. Overall study results and limits: Per million T cells, the diversity of TCR beta decreased roughly linearly as age advanced. Whereas aged donors had fewer naive CD4+ cells, long-lived donors had more of them and higher diversity.

This CDR3 region has 15 residues. Peripheral blood from each donor was collected in a volume of 8 to 10 milliliters. Concerning this clonotype itself: The antigen remains unidentified.

Together with a sample-barcoded 5' primer, a J-beta primer mix was included in a second PCR lasting roughly 6 to 12 cycles. MiXCR was run by TCRdb on the 5' RACE reads, yielding one entry per CDR3 protein. Here the sample spans more than 700,000 distinct CDR3 sequences, 53% being singletons. The clonotype comes from an elderly man in good health. The sample taken for sequencing was blood. The chain joins TRBV12-3 or TRBV12-4 to TRBJ2-4, with 9 bases that match TRBD1. Matching the DNA end better, TRBJ2-7 makes the J call doubtful. The CDR3 nucleotides are TGTGCCAGCAGACTCACAGGGGGCCCAGGGGGCGAGCAGTACTTC. Amino acids: CASRLTGGPGGEQYF.